This T cell receptor beta chain was identified in a study of T cell responses to AZD1222 COVID-19 vaccine (dated by TCRdb to 2020 to 2023). Notes on the research overall: A total of 233 trial participants underwent TCR sequencing, of whom around 200 received two doses of AZD1222 and roughly 25 received two doses of the MenACWY control vaccine. Trial participants were enrolled into age subgroups of 18-55, 56-69 and 70-plus years, which contained around 150, 29 and 61 TCR-sequenced participants, respectively.

The full study reports these points: A significant rise in spike-specific TCR breadth and depth was observed after two AZD1222 doses relative to day 0 and relative to MenACWY recipients. The 56-69-year group was small, and its depth increase did not reach significance, likely because of low power. Epitopes outside the regions mutated in the B.1.351 and B.1.1.7 variants were reportedly recognized by nearly half of the unique spike-specific TCRs. Because no samples from the day 14 peak response were available, repertoires could be characterized only after the peak T cell response. Participants were mostly white British and included more females than males, and it was suggested by the authors that clonal diversity may have been underestimated. The whole spike protein was spanned by vaccine-associated CD4 TCRs, and dominant responses were seen in regions 160-218 and 743-854. Only a handful of AZD1222 recipients were SARS-CoV-2 seropositive at baseline, limiting conclusions about previously exposed vaccinees.

On this clone itself: It has no known antigen specificity. Per-base qualities were not stored, and no clone one base away is much larger.

Inclusive of the bounding cysteine and phenylalanine, the CDR3 is 15 residues long. The DNA shown is the 45-base CDR3, in frame from base 1. Ends trimmed: V by 3 bases, J by 2 bases; bases unmatched to a gene: 2. The germline V gene specifies MGHRA as CDR1 and YSYEKL as CDR2. According to the study, the label for this sample's time point signals: about 28 days (+/-7) after the second vaccine dose. Per the publication, the treatment or condition label means: meningococcal conjugate vaccine given as trial control. Vaccinee samples came from UK trials COV001 and COV002, including a single-blind randomized controlled phase 2/3 trial of AZD1222 (ChAdOx1 nCoV-19) in healthy adults. For TCRbeta chain sequencing, PBMC samples were collected from trial participants at day 0 and at day 28 after the second dose. The CDR3 regions of human TCRbeta chains were subjected to immunosequencing. Under the source paper's analysis protocol: Repertoire TCRs were checked for matches against a reference library of SARS-CoV-2-specific TCRs that had been generated using the MIRA antigen-specificity platform. Breadth was defined as the fraction of unique TCRs that were SARS-CoV-2-associated, and depth was defined as the fraction of total T cells that were SARS-CoV-2-associated. Using the MIRA data, each spike-specific TCR was mapped to the spike region that the TCR reacts to and placed in a CD4 or CD8 class. Log10-transformed breadth and depth values were compared by one-way ANOVA with Sidak's multiple comparisons tests. Here the immuneACCESS table is served through TCRdb, limited to in-frame sequences with V and J called. Missing clones are a known gap in these copies; in checked studies unresolved V genes cover under half, and the rest lacks a known reason. V, J and clone size are taken as reported in that table, and D and trimming were inferred from the DNA itself. Within this sample are some 150,000 clones, with nearly 90% of them counted one time only. The biggest ten clones account for roughly 5.4% of the sample.

Recombination linked TRBV4-1 to TRBJ2-7; TRBD2 aligns with 12 central bases. The sample consisted of peripheral blood, taken 28 days after the second dose of the MenACWY control vaccine. This receptor was obtained from an adult who received the MenACWY meningococcal vaccine as a control. CDR3 reads: CASSQLAGGPYEQYF. In nucleotide form, the sequence is TGCGCCAGCAGCCAGCTAGCGGGAGGGCCCTACGAGCAGTACTTC.